This T cell receptor (beta chain) was observed in a study of OX40 agonist ivuxolimab in advanced cancers. Study information: Every patient in dose escalation had hepatocellular carcinoma, melanoma, renal cell or head and neck cancer. Three individuals attained partial responses, comprising one hepatocellular carcinoma case and two cutaneous melanoma cases. General observations from the study: Clonal expansion by week 6 occurred in CD4+ and CD8+ blood T cells (at 0.1 to 3.0 mg/kg). Some patients without response likewise showed low normalized clonal expansion.

Generated by immunoSEQ multiplex PCR, the TCRdb table keeps only in-frame clones and is missing some. The repertoire holds over 80,000 clones, with less than 90% as singletons. Details on this clone: Its antigen is unknown.

There are 17 residues in the CDR3. V lost 3 bases and J 1 base, leaving 19 bases between the germline ends. The chain joins TRBV5-3 to TRBJ1-1; D ambiguous. TRBV5-3 qualifies as an ORF whose function is uncertain. The source is an adult with an advanced solid tumor such as melanoma, head and neck, liver or kidney cancer. Sample: CD4+ or CD8+ T cells sorted from blood, taken in a trial of the OX40 agonist ivuxolimab. The CDR3 coding sequence is TGTGCCAGAAGCTCAGGTTTCAGGTTCTCTTCGAACACTGAAGCTTTCTTT. It codes for CARSSGFRFSSNTEAFF.